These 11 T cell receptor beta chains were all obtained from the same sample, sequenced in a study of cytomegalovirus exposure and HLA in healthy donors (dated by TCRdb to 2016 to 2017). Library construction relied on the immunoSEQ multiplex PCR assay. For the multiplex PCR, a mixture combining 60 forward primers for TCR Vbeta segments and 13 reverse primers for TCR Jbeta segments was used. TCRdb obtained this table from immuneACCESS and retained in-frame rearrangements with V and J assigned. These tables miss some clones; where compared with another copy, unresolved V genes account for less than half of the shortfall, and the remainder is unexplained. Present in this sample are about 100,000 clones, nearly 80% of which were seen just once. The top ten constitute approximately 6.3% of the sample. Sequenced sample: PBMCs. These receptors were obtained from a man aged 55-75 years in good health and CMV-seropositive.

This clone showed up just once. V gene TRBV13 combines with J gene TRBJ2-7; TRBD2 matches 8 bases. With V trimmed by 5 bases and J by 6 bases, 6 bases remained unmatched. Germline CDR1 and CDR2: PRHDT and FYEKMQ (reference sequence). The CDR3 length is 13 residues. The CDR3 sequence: CASSAGGGGEQYF. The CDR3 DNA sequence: TGTGCCAGCAGCGCCGGGGGGGGTGGCGAGCAGTACTTC.

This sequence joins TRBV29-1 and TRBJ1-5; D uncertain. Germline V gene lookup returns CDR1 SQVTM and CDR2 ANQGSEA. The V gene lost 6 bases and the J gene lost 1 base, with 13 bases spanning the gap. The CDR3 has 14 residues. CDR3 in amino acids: CSVDTGGSNQPQHF. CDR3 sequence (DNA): TGCAGCGTCGATACGGGAGGAAGCAATCAGCCCCAGCATTTT.

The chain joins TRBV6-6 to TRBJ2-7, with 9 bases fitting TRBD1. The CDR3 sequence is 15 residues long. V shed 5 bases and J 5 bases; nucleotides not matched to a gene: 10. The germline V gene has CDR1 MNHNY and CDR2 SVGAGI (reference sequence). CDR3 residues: CASSQIPGQGHEQYF. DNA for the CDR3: TGTGCCAGCAGTCAAATTCCGGGACAGGGACACGAGCAGTACTTC.

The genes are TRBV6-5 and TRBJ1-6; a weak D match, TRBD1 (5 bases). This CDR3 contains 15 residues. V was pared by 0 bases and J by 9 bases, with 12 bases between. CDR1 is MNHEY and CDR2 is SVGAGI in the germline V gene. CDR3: CASSYSVEGSSPLHF. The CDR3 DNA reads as TGTGCCAGCAGTTACTCGGTGGAGGGGAGTTCACCCCTCCACTTT.

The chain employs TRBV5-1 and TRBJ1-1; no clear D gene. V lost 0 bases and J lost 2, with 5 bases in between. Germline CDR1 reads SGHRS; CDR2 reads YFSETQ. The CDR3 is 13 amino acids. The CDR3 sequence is CASSLGRNTEAFF. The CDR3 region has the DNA TGCGCCAGCAGCTTGGGTAGAAACACTGAAGCTTTCTTT.

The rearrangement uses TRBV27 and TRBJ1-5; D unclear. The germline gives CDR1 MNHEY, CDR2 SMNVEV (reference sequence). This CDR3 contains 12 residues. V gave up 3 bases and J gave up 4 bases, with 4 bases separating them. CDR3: CASSFRNQPQHF. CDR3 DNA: TGTGCCAGCAGTTTCAGGAATCAGCCCCAGCATTTT.

The CDR3 sequence: CASSLGDLAGGPRETQYF. The CDR3, as DNA: TGTGCCAGCAGCTTGGGTGACTTAGCGGGGGGGCCTCGGGAGACCCAGTACTTC. The rearrangement joins TRBV5-4 to TRBJ2-5, with TRBD2 matching 11 bases. Trimming at V came to 0 bases and at J to 5 bases, leaving 12 bases not matched to a gene. This CDR3 is 18 amino acids long. CDR1 is SGHNT and CDR2 is YYREEE in the germline V gene (reference sequence).

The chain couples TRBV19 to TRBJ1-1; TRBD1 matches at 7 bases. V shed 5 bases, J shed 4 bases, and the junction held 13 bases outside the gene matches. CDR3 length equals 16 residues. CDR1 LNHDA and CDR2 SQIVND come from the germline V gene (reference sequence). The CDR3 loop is CASSSSGTAVGTEAFF. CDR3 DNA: TGTGCCAGTAGTTCTTCCGGGACAGCCGTTGGCACTGAAGCTTTCTTT.

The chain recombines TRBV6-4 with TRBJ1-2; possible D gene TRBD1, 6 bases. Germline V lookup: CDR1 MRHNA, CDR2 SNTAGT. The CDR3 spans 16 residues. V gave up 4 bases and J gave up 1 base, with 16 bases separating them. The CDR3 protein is CASSVRGNQLNYGYTF. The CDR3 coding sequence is TGTGCCAGCAGTGTCAGGGGAAATCAACTTAACTATGGCTACACCTTC.

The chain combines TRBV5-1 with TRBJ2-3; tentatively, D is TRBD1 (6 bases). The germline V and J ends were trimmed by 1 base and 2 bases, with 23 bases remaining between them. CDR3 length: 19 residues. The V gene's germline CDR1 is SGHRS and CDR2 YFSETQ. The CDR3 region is CASSLRGHPRVDITDTQYF. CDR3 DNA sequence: TGCGCCAGCAGCTTGCGGGGACACCCCAGGGTTGACATCACAGATACGCAGTATTTT.

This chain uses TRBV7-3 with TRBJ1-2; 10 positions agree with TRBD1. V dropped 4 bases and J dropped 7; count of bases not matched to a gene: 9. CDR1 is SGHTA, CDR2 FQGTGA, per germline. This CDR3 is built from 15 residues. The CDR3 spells CASSSGQGVTGGYTF. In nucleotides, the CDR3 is TGTGCCAGCAGCTCTGGACAGGGGGTTACGGGTGGCTACACCTTC.